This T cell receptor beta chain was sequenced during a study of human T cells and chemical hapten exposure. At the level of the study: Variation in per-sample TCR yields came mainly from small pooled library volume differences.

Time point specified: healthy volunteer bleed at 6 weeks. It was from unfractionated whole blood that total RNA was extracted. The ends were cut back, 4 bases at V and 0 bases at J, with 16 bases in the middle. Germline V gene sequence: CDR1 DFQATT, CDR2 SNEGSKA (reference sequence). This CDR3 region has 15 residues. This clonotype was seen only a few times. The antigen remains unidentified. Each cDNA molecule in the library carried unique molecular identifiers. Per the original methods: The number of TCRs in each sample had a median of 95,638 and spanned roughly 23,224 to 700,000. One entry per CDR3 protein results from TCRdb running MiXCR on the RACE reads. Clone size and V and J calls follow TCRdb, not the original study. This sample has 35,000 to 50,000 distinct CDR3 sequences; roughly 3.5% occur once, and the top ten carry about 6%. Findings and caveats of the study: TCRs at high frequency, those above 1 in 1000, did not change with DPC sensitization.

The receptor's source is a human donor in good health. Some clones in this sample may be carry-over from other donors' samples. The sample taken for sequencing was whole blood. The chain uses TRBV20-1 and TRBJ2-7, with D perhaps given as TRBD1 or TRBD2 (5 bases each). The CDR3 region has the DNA TGCAGTGCTAACCCGGAGGACACCGCCTCCTACGAGCAGTACTTC. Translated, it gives CSANPEDTASYEQYF.